Here is one T cell receptor (beta chain) with its context. CDR1 is SGHVS, CDR2 FNYEAQ, per germline. Losses at the gene ends were 6 bases for V and 3 bases for J; bases not matched to a gene: 4. This CDR3 spans 13 amino acids. The sample is drawn from a study of shared clonotypes between healthy human individuals. It was CD45RO-negative cells, positively selected for CCR7, that made up naive CD8 cells, with terminally differentiated effector memory CD45RA+ cells excluded. Authors' data handling: In the immunoSEQ data, sequences were junction-only and lacked quality scores, so filtering differed. Data came from immunoSEQ multiplex PCR; TCRdb stores just in-frame clones and leaves some out. The DNA gave D and trimming, while V, J and clone size come from that table. The profile covers 750,000 to 1,000,000 clones, with more than 85% appearing a single time and around 24% taken by the ten largest.

Sequencing was carried out using naive CD8+ T cells sorted from blood. The receptor was isolated from a man aged 30 to 39 in good health. The V and J genes are TRBV7-6 and TRBJ2-7; 8 positions agree with TRBD1. CDR3 nucleotides: TGTGCCAGCAGGGCCGGGACAGGCTACGAGCAGTACTTC. Translating gives CASRAGTGYEQYF.